The 18 T cell receptor beta chains below all came from one sample that was sequenced in a study of early T cells in non-severe SARS-CoV-2 infection. Each CDR3 protein gets one entry after TCRdb re-called the 5' RACE reads with MiXCR. In the table there are 60,000 to 75,000 distinct CDR3 sequences, around 10% of which are singletons. Sequenced: whole blood. The receptor set was obtained from an adult who was a healthcare worker with PCR-confirmed SARS-CoV-2 infection or an uninfected control (not recorded which).

Many counts were recorded for this clonotype. CDR3 sequence (DNA): TGTGCCAGCAGCCCTAGCGGGCCTACTGAGCAGTACTTC. It is translated as CASSPSGPTEQYF. This rearrangement joins TRBV3-1 to TRBJ2-7; 8 bases map to TRBD2. The germline V gene has CDR1 LGHDT and CDR2 YNNKEL (reference sequence). This CDR3 has 13 residues. The trim removed 4 bases at V and 7 bases at J, leaving 6 bases unmatched.

This clonotype was observed many times. This chain joins TRBV3-1 and TRBJ2-1; D perhaps matches TRBD2 (6 bases). CDR1 LGHDT and CDR2 YNNKEL come from the germline V gene (reference sequence). CDR3 length: 14 residues. V dropped 7 bases and J dropped 7 bases, with 17 bases sitting between them. The CDR3 DNA is TGTGCCAGCAAGGGGACTTTGGGCCAGAATGAGCAGTTCTTC. Residues: CASKGTLGQNEQFF.

This clonotype was picked up many times. The J gene is TRBJ2-1, the V gene TRBV6-5, with a weak D call TRBD2 (6 bases). V lost 11 bases and J lost 9, with 23 bases in between. Germline V gene sequence: CDR1 MNHEY, CDR2 SVGAGI. This CDR3 is built from 14 residues. The CDR3 sequence: CASQRRGLGGEQFF. CDR3 coding DNA: TGTGCCTCCCAAAGACGGGGTCTGGGGGGTGAGCAGTTCTTC.

This clonotype was observed a handful of times. The V and J genes are TRBV5-1 and TRBJ1-1, with D tentatively TRBD1 (5 bases). Germline values: CDR1 SGHRS, CDR2 YFSETQ. The CDR3 has 14 residues. Between the trimmed V and J ends, which lost 4 bases and 8 bases, there was a span of 18 bases. CDR3 sequence: CASSPRGVREEAFF. The CDR3, as DNA: TGCGCCAGCAGCCCGAGAGGGGTTAGGGAGGAAGCTTTCTTT.

This clonotype has a handful of counts. The J gene is TRBJ1-1, the V gene TRBV4-2; TRBD1 might be the D (5 bases). The V and J ends lost 0 bases and 1 base respectively, with 9 bases between them. The CDR3 is made up of 15 amino acids. Germline-derived CDR1 and CDR2 are LGHNA and YNFKEQ. The DNA of the CDR3 is TGTGCCAGCAGCCAAGAGGGACTAACGAACACTGAAGCTTTCTTT. Translating it yields CASSQEGLTNTEAFF.

The genes are TRBV4-2 and TRBJ2-7, with no clear D. The CDR3 runs to 15 residues. Trimming removed 0 bases at V and 2 bases at J, with 11 bases between. Germline V CDR1 and CDR2: LGHNA, YNFKEQ. The CDR3 DNA reads TGTGCCAGCAGCCAAGATTTCGACTTTACCTACGAGCAGTACTTC. Protein: CASSQDFDFTYEQYF.

Many counts were recorded for this clonotype. The chain joins TRBV12-3 or TRBV12-4 to TRBJ2-1, with D unresolved. V shed 2 bases and J shed 4 bases, with 9 bases lying between them. The CDR3 spans 14 residues. The CDR3 here is CASSLQQTYNEQFF. CDR3 coding DNA: TGTGCCAGCAGTTTACAACAGACTTACAATGAGCAGTTCTTC.

This clonotype was observed at least ten times. The chain uses TRBV11-2 and TRBJ1-2, with D possibly matching TRBD1 (5 bases). The ends were cut back, 4 bases at V and 4 bases at J, with 13 bases in the middle. Germline V gives CDR1 SGHAT, CDR2 FQNNGV. The length of the CDR3 is 14 residues. The DNA for the CDR3 is TGTGCCAGCAGCTCGACGGGACTGGGCTATGGCTACACCTTC. Translating it yields CASSSTGLGYGYTF. The full variable domain, with the rest looked up from reference TRBV11-2 and TRBJ1-2, is EAGVAQSPRYKIIEKRQSVAFWCNPISGHATLYWYQQILGQGPKLLIQFQNNGVVDDSQLPKDRFSAERLKGVDSTLKIQPAKLEDSAVYLCASSSTGLGYGYTFGSGTRLTVV.

CDR3 nucleotide sequence: TGCGCCAGCAGCTTCGACCCGGGGGGTAATGAAAAACTGTTTTTT. Residues: CASSFDPGGNEKLFF. The J gene is TRBJ1-4, the V gene TRBV5-1; D is possibly TRBD1 (5 bases). V was cut by 2 bases and J by 4 bases, with 12 bases left in between. CDR1 SGHRS and CDR2 YFSETQ come from the germline V gene. The CDR3 totals 15 residues.

This clonotype was seen many times. The chain joins TRBV11-2 to TRBJ2-1, with D perhaps TRBD1 (5 bases). This CDR3 spans 14 amino acids. Germline lookup yields CDR1 SGHAT and CDR2 FQNNGV. The V and J ends lost 4 bases and 7 bases respectively, with 14 bases between them. DNA of the CDR3: TGTGCCAGCAGCTCACAGGCAGGCCAGAATGAGCAGTTCTTC. Its translation: CASSSQAGQNEQFF.

The CDR3 protein is CASSQELGDEQFF. The CDR3 DNA reads as TGCGCCAGCAGCCAAGAGCTTGGTGATGAGCAGTTCTTC. The V gene is TRBV4-1, the J gene TRBJ2-1, with no clear D. CDR3 length equals 13 residues. The V gene lost 0 bases and the J gene lost 8 bases, with 8 bases spanning the gap. Germline V gene sequence: CDR1 MGHRA, CDR2 YSYEKL.

This clonotype has only a few counts. The V and J genes are TRBV11-2 and TRBJ2-1, with 11 bases identical to TRBD2. Trimming cost V 5 bases and J 7 bases; bases outside gene matches: 4. Germline assignment: CDR1 SGHAT and CDR2 FQNNGV. The CDR3 loop spans 14 amino acids. CDR3: CASSASGGQNEQFF. The CDR3 DNA reads TGTGCCAGCAGCGCTAGCGGGGGGCAGAATGAGCAGTTCTTC.

The CDR3: CASSLGATMGTEAFF. Written as DNA, the CDR3 is TGTGCCAGCAGCTTAGGAGCGACAATGGGCACTGAAGCTTTCTTT. The chain couples TRBV11-3 to TRBJ1-1; no clear D. The germline V and J ends were trimmed by 1 base and 4 bases, with 13 bases remaining between them. Germline-derived CDR1 and CDR2 are SGHNT and YENEEA. The CDR3 covers 15 residues.

This clonotype was seen repeatedly, ten times or more. This rearrangement joins TRBV6-6 to TRBJ2-3; 16 positions agree with TRBD2. V shed 11 bases and J 6 bases; nucleotides not matched to a gene: 5. Germline V gene sequence: CDR1 MNHNY, CDR2 SVGAGI (reference sequence). The CDR3 runs to 14 residues. CDR3 region: CAGGTSGRDDTQYF. The CDR3 DNA follows: TGTGCCGGCGGGACTAGCGGGAGGGACGATACGCAGTATTTT.

This chain joins TRBV19 and TRBJ1-4; D is perhaps TRBD1 (5 bases). The germline V and J ends were trimmed by 2 bases and 0 bases, with 13 bases remaining between them. The CDR3 spans 17 residues. CDR1 LNHDA and CDR2 SQIVND come from the germline V gene (reference sequence). CDR3 loop: CASSIMRDPPTNEKLFF. For the CDR3, the DNA is TGTGCCAGTAGTATAATGCGGGACCCACCAACTAATGAAAAACTGTTTTTT.

This clonotype was counted only a few times. This chain connects TRBV30 to TRBJ2-7; TRBD2 aligns across 11 bases. V was clipped by 1 base and J by 6 bases; unmatched bases: 8. The CDR3 is 15 residues long. Germline CDR1 GTSNPN, CDR2 SVGIG (reference sequence). In nucleotides, the CDR3 is TGTGCCTGGAGTGGCCCCACTAGCGGGAGTAGCGAGCAGTACTTC. Translated, it gives CAWSGPTSGSSEQYF.

There are a few counts of this clonotype. The chain combines TRBV29-1 with TRBJ2-1; TRBD2 aligns across 12 bases. The CDR3 consists of 12 residues. The V gene's germline CDR1 is SQVTM and CDR2 ANQGSEA. V gave up 3 bases and J gave up 10 bases; unmatched junction bases: 1. As DNA, the CDR3 is TGCAGCGTTGATGGACTAGCGGGGGAGCAGTTCTTC. It encodes CSVDGLAGEQFF.

The chain couples TRBV20-1 to TRBJ2-1; 7 nucleotides line up with TRBD2. V shed 1 base, J shed 3 bases, and the junction held 3 bases outside the gene matches. CDR1 is DFQATT, CDR2 SNEGSKA, per germline (reference sequence). The CDR3 runs to 14 residues. CDR3 in DNA: TGCAGTGCTAGAGGCCGGGACTACTACAATGAGCAGTTCTTC. This gives the protein CSARGRDYYNEQFF.